A selection of T cell receptor beta chains follows, all from one sample in a study of immune evolution from preneoplasia to lung adenocarcinoma. The method was immunoSEQ multiplex PCR; TCRdb's version includes in-frame clones alone and lacks a portion of them. The table includes 16,000 or so clones, approximately 86% detected once. Specimen: FFPE invasive lung adenocarcinoma tissue. These receptors all stem from a person between 65 and 79 years old with invasive lung adenocarcinoma. Both conserved end residues are part of each CDR3. A D gene is named only where the DNA matches it firmly. Expanded clones are given a class, and other clones once, few, many or no size at all.

V gene,clone size,J gene,D gene,CDR3 protein,CDR3 DNA
TRBV18,NA,TRBJ2-1,NA,CASSPDSGSMGEQFF,TGTGCCAGCTCACCTGATTCCGGGTCCATGGGGGAGCAGTTCTTC
TRBV7-8,NA,TRBJ2-3,TRBD1,CASSSGTGAEDTQYF,TGTGCCAGCAGCTCGGGGACAGGGGCGGAAGATACGCAGTATTTT
TRBV9,NA,TRBJ2-2,NA,CASSVDLAGELFF,TGTGCCAGCAGCGTAGATTTGGCCGGGGAGCTGTTTTTT
TRBV2,NA,TRBJ1-2,NA,CASSGASSRGYTF,TGTGCCAGCAGTGGGGCGTCGTCGAGGGGCTACACCTTC
TRBV6-5,NA,TRBJ2-1,NA,CASSFRGENEQFF,TGTGCCAGCAGCTTCAGGGGCGAAAATGAGCAGTTCTTC
TRBV28,NA,TRBJ2-2,TRBD1,CASSRTGAPTGELFF,TGTGCCAGCAGTCGGACAGGGGCACCCACCGGGGAGCTGTTTTTT
TRBV5-8,few,TRBJ2-7,NA,CASSLGGRIYEQYF,TGTGCCAGCAGCTTGGGTGGCAGGATCTACGAGCAGTACTTC
TRBV11-2,NA,TRBJ1-3,NA,CASSPQGKGNTIYF,TGTGCCAGCAGCCCACAGGGTAAAGGAAACACCATATATTTT
TRBV6-5,NA,TRBJ1-1,TRBD1,CASRGQGARGAFF,TGTGCCAGCAGGGGACAGGGGGCGAGAGGAGCTTTCTTT
TRBV10-3,NA,TRBJ2-7,NA,CAISGPGTVSYEQYF,TGTGCCATCAGTGGCCCCGGGACGGTCTCCTACGAGCAGTACTTC
TRBV4-2,NA,TRBJ2-5,NA,CASSQDWGGRAQETQYF,TGTGCCAGCAGCCAAGATTGGGGAGGCCGGGCACAAGAGACCCAGTACTTC
TRBV2,NA,TRBJ1-2,NA,CASSGILEGGYGYTF,TGTGCCAGCAGTGGGATCCTCGAGGGTGGCTATGGCTACACCTTC
TRBV5-5,NA,TRBJ2-7,TRBD2,CASSLGGGETYEQYF,TGTGCCAGCAGCTTGGGGGGGGGAGAAACCTACGAGCAGTACTTC
TRBV28,NA,TRBJ1-3,NA,CASSLPDGFDGNTIYF,TGTGCCAGCAGTTTGCCCGACGGATTTGATGGAAACACCATATATTTT